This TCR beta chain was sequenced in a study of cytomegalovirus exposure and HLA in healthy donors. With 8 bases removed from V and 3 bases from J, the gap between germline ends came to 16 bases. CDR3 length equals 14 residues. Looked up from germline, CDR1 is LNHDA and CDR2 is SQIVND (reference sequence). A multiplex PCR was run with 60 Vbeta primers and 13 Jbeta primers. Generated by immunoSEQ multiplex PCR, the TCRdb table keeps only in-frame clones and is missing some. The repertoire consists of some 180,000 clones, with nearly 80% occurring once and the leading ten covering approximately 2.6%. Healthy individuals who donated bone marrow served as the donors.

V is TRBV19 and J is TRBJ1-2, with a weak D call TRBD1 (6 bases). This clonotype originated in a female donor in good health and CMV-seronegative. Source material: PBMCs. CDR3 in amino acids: CASGHRQDYYGYTF. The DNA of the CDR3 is TGTGCCAGTGGACACCGACAGGACTACTATGGCTACACCTTC.